The present T cell receptor beta chain was sequenced within a study of cytomegalovirus exposure and HLA in healthy donors. Trimming cost V 5 bases and J 5 bases, with 9 bases left between them. The germline V gene has CDR1 SGHTA and CDR2 FQGNSA. This CDR3 region has 12 residues. As concerns this clone: Its target is not known.

The PCR employed 60 Vbeta primers together with 13 Jbeta primers. This table comes from immunoSEQ multiplex PCR, and its TCRdb copy is limited to in-frame clones, with some not included. The sample lists approximately 140,000 clones; around three quarters were seen once. The study's findings and limits: A list of approximately 160 TCR beta chains associated with cytomegalovirus was given.

Regarding donors, all were healthy bone marrow donors. This clonotype originated in a man aged 40-49 years in good health and CMV-seronegative. Sequenced: PBMCs. The chain has TRBV7-2 and TRBJ2-5; TRBD2 might be the D (5 bases). Written as DNA, the CDR3 is TGTGCCAGCAGCGTCGAGGGCGAGACCCAGTACTTC. Amino acid sequence: CASSVEGETQYF.